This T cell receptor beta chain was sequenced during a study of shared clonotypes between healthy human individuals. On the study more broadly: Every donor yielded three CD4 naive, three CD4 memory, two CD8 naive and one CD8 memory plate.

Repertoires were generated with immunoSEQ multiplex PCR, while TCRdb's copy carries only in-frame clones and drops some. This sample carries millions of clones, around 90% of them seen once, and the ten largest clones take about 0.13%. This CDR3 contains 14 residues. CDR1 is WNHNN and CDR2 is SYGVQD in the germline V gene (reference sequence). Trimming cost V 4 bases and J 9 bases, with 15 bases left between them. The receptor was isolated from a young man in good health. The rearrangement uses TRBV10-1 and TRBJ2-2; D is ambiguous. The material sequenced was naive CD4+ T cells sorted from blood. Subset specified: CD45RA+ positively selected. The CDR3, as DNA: TGCGCCAGCAGTGGTCTGGAATCGGGCTGGGAGCTGTTTTTT. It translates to CASSGLESGWELFF.